This paragraph reports one TCR beta chain. The sample comes from a study of blood T cell repertoires in COVID-19. Across the study: Samples of COVID-19 (acute and convalescent) were obtained from the United States, Italy and Spain.

Profiled with immunoSEQ multiplex PCR; TCRdb holds only in-frame clones, not every one. The sample gives 75,000 to 95,000 clones, roughly 90% of which show up once; about 2.5% is in the top ten. The sequencing input was peripheral blood. The receptor was derived from a human donor in a cohort sampled during active COVID-19.

The CDR3 sequence: CASSPQGTNEKLFF. CDR3 DNA sequence: TGTGCCAGCTCACCGCAGGGCACTAATGAAAAACTGTTTTTT. This chain connects TRBV18 to TRBJ1-4; TRBD1 might be the D (5 bases). The ends were cut back, 3 bases at V and 2 bases at J, with 7 bases in the middle. CDR1 is KGHSH, CDR2 LQKENI, per germline. This CDR3 spans 14 amino acids.